The clone carrying this T cell receptor beta chain came up once. The sample belongs to a study of blood T cell repertoires in COVID-19. Study-wide context: Acute and convalescent COVID-19 specimens originated in the United States, Italy and Spain. T cells, B-cell-depleted T cells, or PBMCs provided the cDNA or gDNA that served as material.

Patients at the Seattle site were enrolled during active infection and followed longitudinally. In the authors' methods: Counts of nucleated cells, estimated from reference gene primer amplification, were obtained. Using immunoSEQ multiplex PCR, the repertoire was profiled, and TCRdb retains in-frame clones only, with some absent. V, J and clone size were drawn from that table, and D and trimming were deduced from the DNA. Among roughly 340,000 clones listed, more than 80% were seen once. This CDR3 spans 15 amino acids. With 3 bases clipped from V and 5 bases from J, the junction kept 6 bases outside the gene matches. The germline V gene encodes CDR1 MNHEY and CDR2 SVGAGI.

The rearrangement uses TRBV6-5 and TRBJ2-1; 8 nucleotides line up with TRBD2. The specimen sequenced was peripheral blood. The TCR comes from a woman in her twenties or thirties with COVID-19, enrolled during active disease. The CDR3 DNA follows: TGTGCCAGCAGTTATCTTGCGGGGGGAAACAATGAGCAGTTCTTC. Its protein is CASSYLAGGNNEQFF.